Listed below are T cell receptor beta chains from one sample, sequenced in a study of shared clonotypes between healthy human individuals. Profiling relied on immunoSEQ multiplex PCR, and the TCRdb table lists in-frame clones only, not all of them. The sample lists roughly 2,000,000 clones; roughly 94% were seen once. The sample consisted of naive CD8+ T cells sorted from blood. The receptors here all came from a man younger than 35 in good health. The conserved cysteine and the conserved F or W are not part of the CDR3 here. A D gene is named only where the DNA matches it firmly. Size tells how often a clone was seen (once, few, many) or the class of an expanded clone, and some rows leave it out.

TRBJ1-1	TRBV5-8	-	-	11	ASSLLGGAEAF
TRBJ2-7	TRBV27	once	TRBD2	15	ASSLSPPAGGGLKQY
TRBJ2-6	TRBV13	-	TRBD2	17	ASSLYVLAGPHGANVLT
TRBJ1-2	TRBV5-1	-	-	13	ASSLFDSKTYGYT
TRBJ1-2	TRBV7-8	-	TRBD1	13	ASSVGQGLNYGYT
TRBJ1-3	TRBV6-1	-	-	13	ASSEFGYSGNTIY
TRBJ2-7	TRBV6-5	-	-	11	ASSLDGAYEQY
TRBJ2-5	TRBV7-9	-	TRBD2	11	ASSPGAGETQY
TRBJ2-7	TRBV11-2	-	TRBD1	12	ASSFGRGRYEQY
TRBJ2-7	TRBV12-5	-	TRBD2	13	ASGFLAGSSYEQY